This is a list of T cell receptor beta chains from one sample in a study of blood T cells in healthy people across ages. TCRdb called the 5' RACE reads again in MiXCR, with one record for every CDR3 protein. The top ten clones hold under 8% of a sample with over a million distinct CDR3 sequences, roughly 45% of them seen once. The sample was blood. Every receptor here comes from a woman younger than 30 in good health. The CDR3 runs from the conserved cysteine through the conserved F or W. The D gene is left open where the match is weak. Clone size is given for some rows only: seen once, a few or many times, or a class if the clone is expanded.

J | D | V | size | DNA | CDR3
TRBJ2-7 | NA | TRBV6-6 | few | TGTGCCAGCAGTTACGAGTCAGAGAAGTACTTC | CASSYESEKYF
TRBJ2-1 | TRBD2 | TRBV20-1 | NA | TGCAGTGCATATGGACTAGCGGGAGGTGCCCCGTCCTACAATGAGCAGTTCTTC | CSAYGLAGGAPSYNEQFF
TRBJ2-5 | NA | TRBV6-5 | many | TGTGCCAGCGCCGACCTGTACGAGACCCAGTACTTC | CASADLYETQYF
TRBJ2-5 | NA | TRBV2 | few | TGTGCCAGCAGTGAATCTACTCTGGGGCGGGAAGAGACCCAGTACTTC | CASSESTLGREETQYF
TRBJ2-1 | TRBD2 | TRBV5-6 | NA | TGTGCCAGCAGCTCAACTAGCGGGGGGGGCCATGAGCAGTTCTTC | CASSSTSGGGHEQFF
TRBJ2-7 | NA | TRBV7-2 | few | TGTGCCAGCAGCTTTATGGTGTTGGACGAGCAGTACTTC | CASSFMVLDEQYF
TRBJ2-5 | TRBD2 | TRBV4-1 | NA | TGCGCCAGCAGCCAAGTCGGGGGGGCCGTACAGACCCAGTACTTC | CASSQVGGAVQTQYF
TRBJ2-7 | TRBD2 | TRBV3-1 | NA | TGTGCCAGCAGCCAAGGCGGGCTAGCGGGGGGGCCCCAGTACTTC | CASSQGGLAGGPQYF
TRBJ1-2 | NA | TRBV18 | few | TGTGCCAGCTCACCACAGGGGGAAGGCTACACCTTC | CASSPQGEGYTF
TRBJ2-1 | TRBD2 | TRBV20-1 | few | TGCAGTGCTAGCGGGGGGGGCAATGAGCAGTTCTTC | CSASGGGNEQFF
TRBJ2-1 | TRBD2 | TRBV3-1 | many | TGTGCCAGCAGCCCGGGAGTCAGCGGGGGTCACAATGAGCAGTTCTTC | CASSPGVSGGHNEQFF
TRBJ1-1 | NA | TRBV7-2 | few | TGTGCCAGCAGCCCAAGAAGGACCGAAGCTTTCTTT | CASSPRRTEAFF
TRBJ2-3 | NA | TRBV24-1 | NA | TGTGCCTCCAGTGATGAGGACCCCTCGGATACGCAGTATTTT | CASSDEDPSDTQYF
TRBJ2-7 | TRBD2 | TRBV28 | once | TGTGCCAGCAGTCATCGGGGGGGCCGGTATCAGCAGTACTTC | CASSHRGGRYQQYF
TRBJ1-2 | NA | TRBV6-5 | NA | TGTGCCAGCAGTCAACCAGGGACCGGCGCTAACTATGGCTACACCTTC | CASSQPGTGANYGYTF
TRBJ2-1 | NA | TRBV5-1 | few | TGCGCCAGCAGCTTACCGCGGGGTAGCTCCTACAATGAGCAGTTCTTC | CASSLPRGSSYNEQFF
TRBJ1-1 | NA | TRBV12-3/TRBV12-4 | few | TGTGCCAGCAGTTTAGCGCAAGGGCGAGTCACTGAAGCTTTCTTT | CASSLAQGRVTEAFF
TRBJ2-3 | NA | TRBV6-1 | few | TGTGCCAGCAGGTGGACGGAGATGAAGACGCAGTATTTT | CASRWTEMKTQYF
TRBJ2-3 | NA | TRBV20-1 | once | TGCAGTGCACCGGGCCCTACTTCTAGCACAGATACGCAGTATTTT | CSAPGPTSSTDTQYF
TRBJ1-5 | NA | TRBV6-1 | NA | TGTGCCAGCAGTGAAGTGAGCTTGACTATAGCTAGCAATCAGCCCCAGCATTTT | CASSEVSLTIASNQPQHF
TRBJ2-3 | NA | TRBV5-1 | few | TGCGCCAGCAGCTTGGCGGCCACCAGCACAGATACGCAGTATTTT | CASSLAATSTDTQYF
TRBJ1-6 | NA | TRBV15 | NA | TGTGCCACCAGCAGAGGAGGGATCTATAATTCACCCCTCCACTTT | CATSRGGIYNSPLHF
TRBJ2-2 | NA | TRBV7-8 | NA | TGTGCCAGCACCCGACGCGTGGCCGGGGAGCTGTTTTTT | CASTRRVAGELFF
TRBJ1-4 | NA | TRBV7-9 | NA | TGTGCCAGCAGCGAACGACAGATCTCACCATGGGGTGAAAAACTGTTTTTT | CASSERQISPWGEKLFF
TRBJ2-7 | NA | TRBV25-1 | NA | TGTGCCAGCAGTGAATATGCCGGGACGGGCTACGAGCAGTACTTC | CASSEYAGTGYEQYF
TRBJ2-1 | TRBD1 | TRBV20-1 | NA | TGCAGTGCCCTAGGACAGGTCAATGAGCAGTTCTTC | CSALGQVNEQFF
TRBJ2-2 | NA | TRBV5-1 | NA | TGCGCCAGCAGCTACCCGTCCGACACAAACACCGGGGAGCTGTTTTTT | CASSYPSDTNTGELFF
TRBJ2-2 | NA | TRBV14 | many | TGTGCCAGCAGCCAACAGCCTGGCGGGGAGCTGTTTTTT | CASSQQPGGELFF
TRBJ2-3 | NA | TRBV28 | NA | TGTGCCAGCAGTGAGGGGGTCACAGATACGCAGTATTTT | CASSEGVTDTQYF
TRBJ2-1 | TRBD2 | TRBV3-1 | NA | TGTGCCAGCAGCCTGTCCAGAGGGCTAGCGGGCCACAATGAGCAGTTCTTC | CASSLSRGLAGHNEQFF
TRBJ1-4 | TRBD1 | TRBV9 | NA | TGTGCCAGCAACGGACAGGGTGCAACTAATGAAAAACTGTTTTTT | CASNGQGATNEKLFF
TRBJ2-3 | NA | TRBV3-1 | NA | TGTGCCAGCAGCCAAGAGGAAGGGGGCACAGATACGCAGTATTTT | CASSQEEGGTDTQYF
TRBJ2-1 | NA | TRBV9 | NA | TGTGCCAGCTCTCCCCGTCCGTCTAGCTCATACAATGAGCAGTTCTTC | CASSPRPSSSYNEQFF
TRBJ2-1 | TRBD2 | TRBV5-4 | few | TGTGCCAGCAGCACTAGCGGGAGAGAGCAGTTCTTC | CASSTSGREQFF
TRBJ2-7 | NA | TRBV27 | once | TGTGCCGGCAGTTTATATATAGGGGCTATCACTGGTGAGCAGTACTTC | CAGSLYIGAITGEQYF
TRBJ2-5 | TRBD2 | TRBV28 | NA | TGTGCCAGCAAGGTACTAGCGGGACGGGGGGAGACCCAGTACTTC | CASKVLAGRGETQYF
TRBJ2-3 | TRBD2 | TRBV6-5 | NA | TGTGCCAGCAGTTACCGGCTAGCGGAGGTGCCCAATACGCAGTATTTT | CASSYRLAEVPNTQYF
TRBJ2-2 | NA | TRBV6-2/TRBV6-3 | NA | TGTGCCAGCAGCCTCGATCCGGGACTCTTTTACACCGGGGAGCTGTTTTTT | CASSLDPGLFYTGELFF
TRBJ2-5 | NA | TRBV7-6 | NA | TGTGCCAGCAGCTTAGAGTTAGGGATAGCGGACCAAGAGACCCAGTACTTC | CASSLELGIADQETQYF
TRBJ2-7 | TRBD2 | TRBV10-3 | few | TGTGCCATCAGTGAGGGCGGACTAGCGGACTACGAGCAGTACTTC | CAISEGGLADYEQYF
TRBJ1-1 | NA | TRBV11-2 | NA | TGTGCCAGCAGCTTCGGGGGGCGAGGGAACACTGAAGCTTTCTTT | CASSFGGRGNTEAFF
TRBJ2-2 | TRBD1 | TRBV4-1 | NA | TGCGCCAGCAGCCGGGACAGGGACTACCAAGGATCCGGGGAGCTGTTTTTT | CASSRDRDYQGSGELFF
TRBJ1-2 | NA | TRBV21-1 | NA | TGTGCCAGCAGCACGAAGGGACAGGGGGTTCGAAGCGAGGGCTACACCTTC | CASSTKGQGVRSEGYTF
TRBJ2-2 | TRBD1 | TRBV27 | NA | TGTGCCAGCAGGGGACAGGGGATCACCGGGGAGCTGTTTTTT | CASRGQGITGELFF
TRBJ2-7 | TRBD2 | TRBV2 | NA | TGTGCCAGCAGTTCTAGCGGGCCGTACTCCTACGAGCAGTACTTC | CASSSSGPYSYEQYF